The 20 T cell receptor beta chains presented below share a single source sample, sequenced in a study of shared clonotypes between healthy human individuals. Libraries were prepared by immunoSEQ multiplex PCR; TCRdb keeps only in-frame clonotypes and omits some of them. The sample holds around 940,000 clones, over 75% seen once. Sequences were obtained from memory CD4+ T cells sorted from blood. Subset noted: CD45RA-negative fraction. The receptors here all came from a young man in good health.

This clone has only a few counts. The J gene is TRBJ2-7, the V gene TRBV7-9, with 8 positions matching TRBD1. This CDR3 is built from 15 residues. In germline, CDR1 is SEHNR, CDR2 FQNEAQ (reference sequence). The trim removed 1 base at V and 5 bases at J, leaving 7 bases unmatched. The DNA of the CDR3 is TGTGCCAGCAGCTTAGGGGGGGACAGGTCCAACGAGCAGTACTTC. Its translation is CASSLGGDRSNEQYF.

The chain's CDR3 is CASRFGQNSPLHF. The CDR3 DNA reads as TGTGCAAGTCGCTTCGGGCAGAATTCACCCCTCCACTTT. The gene calls are TRBV12-2 and TRBJ1-6. TRBV12-2 is designated a pseudogene. CDR3 size: 13 residues.

The rearrangement links TRBV18 to TRBJ2-6; D is undetermined. The CDR3 is 16 amino acids. Trimming removed 3 bases at V and 0 bases at J, with 9 bases between. Germline CDR1 and CDR2: KGHSH and LQKENI. CDR3 DNA sequence: TGTGCCAGCTCACCGGGGATCGGCTCTGGGGCCAACGTCCTGACTTTC. Amino acids: CASSPGIGSGANVLTF.

This chain links TRBV25-1 with TRBJ2-7; 7 bases align to TRBD2. The germline V gene encodes CDR1 MGHDK and CDR2 SYGVNS. This CDR3 is built from 13 residues. V shed 1 base and J 6 bases; nucleotides not matched to a gene: 3. CDR3 nucleotides: TGTGCCAGCAGTGAATTGGGAGGGACCGAGCAGTACTTC. This codes for CASSELGGTEQYF.

In this sample, this clone turned up a few times. This chain links TRBV7-9 with TRBJ1-2; D not certain. CDR3 length: 12 amino acids. Germline assignment: CDR1 SEHNR and CDR2 FQNEAQ (reference sequence). Between the trimmed V and J ends, which lost 5 bases and 7 bases, there was a span of 11 bases. CDR3 protein: CASSLTEGGYTF. In DNA form, the CDR3 reads TGTGCCAGCAGCCTTACAGAGGGTGGCTACACCTTC.

The rearrangement joins TRBV6-6 to TRBJ2-3; TRBD2 aligns across 11 bases. The CDR3 spans 16 residues. V lost 0 bases and J lost 5; bases outside the gene matches: 4. CDR1 and CDR2 from the germline V gene are MNHNY and SVGAGI (reference sequence). CDR3 DNA sequence: TGTGCCAGCAGTTACTCGTTAACTAGCGGGGGAGATACGCAGTATTTT. Encoded protein: CASSYSLTSGGDTQYF.

The chain links TRBV11-2 to TRBJ2-7; a weak D match, TRBD1 (6 bases). Trimming took 5 bases from V and 3 from J, leaving 11 bases between them. Per germline, CDR1 SGHAT and CDR2 FQNNGV. The CDR3 spans 13 residues. The CDR3 DNA is TGTGCCAGCAGCCAGGACAGATTCTACGAGCAGTACTTC. Protein sequence: CASSQDRFYEQYF.

Worth noting for this clone: This sample also contains other DNA sequences that code for the same CDR3. The chain has TRBV5-1 and TRBJ2-3; D is undetermined. The CDR3 is made up of 14 amino acids. Germline lookup yields CDR1 SGHRS and CDR2 YFSETQ. V lost 0 bases to trimming and J lost 6 bases, with 11 bases between them. As DNA, the CDR3 is TGCGCCAGCAGCTTGGCACCGGGTGGCGATACGCAGTATTTT. It translates to CASSLAPGGDTQYF.

About this clone itself: Other DNA sequences in this sample translate to the same CDR3. J is TRBJ2-2 and V is TRBV9; D unclear. The CDR3 is made up of 14 amino acids. Germline V gene lookup returns CDR1 SGDLS and CDR2 YYNGEE. V lost 0 bases to trimming and J lost 7 bases, with 10 bases between them. Here the CDR3 reads CASSVEVRGGELFF. The DNA of the CDR3 is TGTGCCAGCAGCGTAGAGGTTCGCGGCGGGGAGCTGTTTTTT.

The CDR3 region has the DNA TGTGCCACCAGCAGAGAGGCCGGGACAATCAAGTGGGAGCAGTACTTC. Translation: CATSREAGTIKWEQYF. J is TRBJ2-7 and V is TRBV15; D may be TRBD1 (6 bases). The CDR3 extends over 16 amino acids. Trimming pared 0 bases from V and 7 bases from J, leaving 19 bases between. Germline assignment: CDR1 LNHNV and CDR2 YYDKDF (reference sequence).

The V call is TRBV7-2, the J call TRBJ1-2, with D maybe TRBD1 (6 bases). The CDR3 loop spans 14 amino acids. Germline loops: CDR1 SGHTA, CDR2 FQGNSA. The germline V and J ends were trimmed by 5 bases and 8 bases, with 18 bases remaining between them. The CDR3 sequence is CASSLRQAFQGYTF. CDR3 bases: TGTGCCAGCAGCCTCAGACAGGCTTTTCAGGGCTACACCTTC.

The chain is built from TRBV10-3 and TRBJ1-5; D is perhaps TRBD1 (5 bases). Germline CDR1 is ENHRY and CDR2 is SYGVKD. This CDR3 spans 17 amino acids. V shed 3 bases and J shed 0 bases, with 15 bases lying between them. The CDR3 nucleotides read TGTGCCATCAGTGACCCGGGGGGACCTTTTAGCAATCAGCCCCAGCATTTT. Amino acids: CAISDPGGPFSNQPQHF.

The chain carries TRBV28 and TRBJ2-3, with 14 bases that match TRBD2. V shed 4 bases, J shed 4 bases, and the junction held 13 bases outside the gene matches. The CDR3 length is 19 residues. CDR1 MDHEN and CDR2 SYDVKM come from the germline V gene. Here the CDR3 DNA reads TGTGCCAGCAGTTCCCCCGCAACGGGACTAGCGGGGGCCCCAGATACGCAGTATTTT. It codes for CASSSPATGLAGAPDTQYF.

The chain joins TRBV30 to TRBJ1-6, with D maybe TRBD1 (6 bases). The germline V gene encodes CDR1 GTSNPN and CDR2 SVGIG (reference sequence). The CDR3 is 13 residues long. Deletions cut 1 base from V and 9 bases from J, with 10 bases between. The CDR3 coding sequence is TGTGCCTGGAGTGAACAGGGAGCTTCACCCCTCCACTTT. Its protein product is CAWSEQGASPLHF.

CDR3 coding DNA: TGTGCCAGCAGCTGGACAGGGAGCAATCAGCCCCAGCATTTT. It yields the protein CASSWTGSNQPQHF. This chain links TRBV7-2 with TRBJ1-5; TRBD1 agrees at 8 bases. The CDR3 runs 14 residues. V shed 4 bases and J 1 base; nucleotides not matched to a gene: 0. Germline V gene data show CDR1 as SGHTA and CDR2 as FQGNSA.

The chain employs TRBV10-2 and TRBJ2-7, with 10 bases aligning to TRBD1. J was trimmed by 2 bases and V by 7 bases; bases with no gene match: 5. CDR3 length: 14 amino acids. From germline, CDR1 is WSHSY and CDR2 SAAADI. The CDR3 protein is CASMDRGGTYEQYF. The DNA for the CDR3 is TGCGCCAGCATGGACAGGGGGGGAACCTACGAGCAGTACTTC.

This clone showed up just a few times. This chain joins TRBV19 and TRBJ2-7, with D uncertain. The CDR3 loop spans 14 amino acids. V was shortened by 6 bases and J by 5 bases, with 17 bases between the two germline ends. Germline CDR1 and CDR2: LNHDA and SQIVND (reference sequence). The CDR3 DNA is TGTGCCAGTAGCCTATCCCCAACCGTCCACGAGCAGTACTTC. This codes for CASSLSPTVHEQYF. Complete variable domain (other parts from reference TRBV19 and TRBJ2-7): DGGITQSPKYLFRKEGQNVTLSCEQNLNHDAMYWYRQDPGQGLRLIYYSQIVNDFQKGDIAEGYSVSREKKESFPLTVTSAQKNPTAFYLCASSLSPTVHEQYFGPGTRLTVT.

This chain uses TRBV7-8 with TRBJ2-6, with 7 bases lining up with TRBD1. V lost 4 bases to trimming and J lost 1 base; unmatched junction nucleotides: 1. CDR3 length: 15 amino acids. Germline V gene data show CDR1 as SGHVS and CDR2 as FQNEAQ. CDR3 in DNA: TGTGCCAGCAGCTCGACAGGGTCTGGGGCCAACGTCCTGACTTTC. Its protein is CASSSTGSGANVLTF.

This clone has only one observation. V and J are TRBV6-5 and TRBJ2-7, with D perhaps being TRBD1 or TRBD2 (6 bases each). Between the trimmed V and J ends, which lost 0 bases and 5 bases, there was a span of 11 bases. Germline assignment: CDR1 MNHEY and CDR2 SVGAGI. The CDR3 extends over 14 amino acids. Written as DNA, the CDR3 is TGTGCCAGCAGTTACTCTTCGGGGGCCGACGAGCAGTACTTC. Amino acid sequence: CASSYSSGADEQYF.

The rearrangement uses TRBV10-3 and TRBJ2-1; D gene ambiguous. This CDR3 is 17 amino acids long. Per germline, CDR1 ENHRY and CDR2 SYGVKD. The V and J ends lost 3 bases and 6 bases respectively, with 21 bases between them. CDR3 protein: CAISDPTRSSSVNEQFF. CDR3 DNA sequence: TGTGCCATCAGTGATCCCACTCGTAGCTCCTCGGTCAATGAGCAGTTCTTC.